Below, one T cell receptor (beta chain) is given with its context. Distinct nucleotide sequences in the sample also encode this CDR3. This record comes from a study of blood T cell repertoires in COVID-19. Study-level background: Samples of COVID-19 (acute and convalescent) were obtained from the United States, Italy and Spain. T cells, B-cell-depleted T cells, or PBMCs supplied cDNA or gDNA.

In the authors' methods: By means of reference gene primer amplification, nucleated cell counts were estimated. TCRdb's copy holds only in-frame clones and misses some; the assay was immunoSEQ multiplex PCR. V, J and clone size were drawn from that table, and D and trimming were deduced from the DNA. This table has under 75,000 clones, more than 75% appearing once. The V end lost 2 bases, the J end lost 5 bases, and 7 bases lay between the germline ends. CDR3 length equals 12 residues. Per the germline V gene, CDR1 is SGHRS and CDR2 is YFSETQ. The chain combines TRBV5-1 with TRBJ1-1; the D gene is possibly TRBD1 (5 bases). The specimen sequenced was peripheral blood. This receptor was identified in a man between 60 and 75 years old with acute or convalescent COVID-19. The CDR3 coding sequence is TGCGCCAGCAGCTTTTCAGGGACTGAAGCTTTCTTT. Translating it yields CASSFSGTEAFF.